The 11 T cell receptor beta chains given below trace back to one sample, sequenced in a study of cytomegalovirus exposure and HLA in healthy donors. Both 60 Vbeta primers and 13 Jbeta primers went into the PCR. The protocol was immunoSEQ multiplex PCR, while the TCRdb copy is restricted to in-frame clones and leaves out a portion. The sample shows about 160,000 clones, around 81% of them seen only once. Specimen: PBMCs. Receptors were obtained from a woman aged 40 to 50 in good health and CMV-seronegative.

The count of this clone is one. The chain employs TRBV5-8 and TRBJ2-5; D remains unclear. Looked up from germline, CDR1 is SGHTS and CDR2 is YDEGEE. The CDR3 loop spans 13 amino acids. Trimming pared 0 bases from V and 0 bases from J, leaving 3 bases between. For the CDR3, the DNA is TGTGCCAGCAGCTTGGGCGACCAAGAGACCCAGTACTTC. It codes for CASSLGDQETQYF.

The gene calls are TRBV19 and TRBJ2-3, with TRBD2 as a possible D gene (5 bases). Germline loops: CDR1 LNHDA, CDR2 SQIVND (reference sequence). With 1 base removed from V and 1 base from J, the gap between germline ends came to 18 bases. This CDR3 region has 18 residues. The DNA for the CDR3 is TGTGCCAGTAGTATAGTCTCCCCATTCTCGAGGGGCACAGATACGCAGTATTTT. Its protein is CASSIVSPFSRGTDTQYF.

V gene TRBV4-2 combines with J gene TRBJ2-2, with TRBD2 identical over 11 bases. The CDR3 runs to 15 residues. Germline V gene data show CDR1 as LGHNA and CDR2 as YNFKEQ. Trimming at V came to 3 bases and at J to 3 bases, leaving 0 bases not matched to a gene. This CDR3 reads CASSQGLADTGELFF. CDR3 DNA: TGTGCCAGCAGCCAGGGACTAGCGGACACCGGGGAGCTGTTTTTT.

The chain joins TRBV2 to TRBJ2-2, with TRBD1 matching over 11 bases. This CDR3 region has 20 residues. V was clipped by 4 bases and J by 5 bases; unmatched bases: 18. Germline assignment: CDR1 SNHLY and CDR2 FYNNEI. CDR3 loop: CASSGARSGLGQGGTGELFF. The CDR3 DNA follows: TGTGCCAGCAGTGGAGCGAGGTCTGGTTTGGGACAGGGGGGGACCGGGGAGCTGTTTTTT.

The chain is built from TRBV5-1 and TRBJ2-7, with TRBD2 matching over 14 bases. The V segment lost 2 bases and the J segment 0 bases; nucleotides outside the gene matches: 13. Germline assignment: CDR1 SGHRS and CDR2 YFSETQ. CDR3 length equals 20 residues. The CDR3 nucleotides are TGCGCCAGCAGCTTAGGCCCCGGGACTAGCGGGAGAGGCACCTCCTACGAGCAGTACTTC. Its translation: CASSLGPGTSGRGTSYEQYF.

The chain joins TRBV11-2 to TRBJ1-5; 9 bases map to TRBD1. V shed 0 bases, J shed 9 bases, and the junction held 3 bases outside the gene matches. The CDR3 totals 14 residues. Germline V gene data show CDR1 as SGHAT and CDR2 as FQNNGV. CDR3 in amino acids: CASSLDRGQGPQHF. The CDR3 nucleotides read TGTGCCAGCAGCTTAGATCGGGGACAGGGGCCCCAGCATTTT.

The chain couples TRBV6-5 to TRBJ2-7; 8 bases align to TRBD1. The germline CDR1 and CDR2 sequences are MNHEY and SVGAGI. The length of the CDR3 is 14 residues. V trimming: 0 bases; J trimming: 4 bases; junction bases outside the gene matches: 2. CDR3: CASSYSGQGYEQYF. The CDR3 DNA reads TGTGCCAGCAGTTACTCCGGACAGGGATACGAGCAGTACTTC.

This chain joins TRBV6-1 and TRBJ1-2; tentatively, D is TRBD1 (6 bases). Trimming took off 4 bases at V and 2 bases at J, with 11 bases between the two ends. From germline, CDR1 is MNHNS and CDR2 SASEGT. The CDR3 runs to 14 residues. In DNA form, the CDR3 reads TGTGCCAGCAGTGGGGGGCTGGGAAACTATGGCTACACCTTC. It is translated as CASSGGLGNYGYTF.

This rearrangement joins TRBV2 to TRBJ2-1; TRBD2 matches 12 bases. The CDR3 spans 14 residues. The V and J ends lost 4 bases and 7 bases, in that order; junction bases with no gene match: 2. Per germline, CDR1 SNHLY and CDR2 FYNNEI. The CDR3 nucleotides are TGTGCCAGCAGTGGGCTAGCGGGAGGGAATGAGCAGTTCTTC. Protein sequence: CASSGLAGGNEQFF.

V gene TRBV15 combines with J gene TRBJ2-7; TRBD1 might be the D (5 bases). V was trimmed by 0 bases and J by 0 bases, leaving 9 bases between them. CDR1 is LNHNV, CDR2 YYDKDF, per germline (reference sequence). The CDR3 contains 15 residues. The CDR3 reads CATSRDRDYSYEQYF. In DNA, the CDR3 is TGTGCCACCAGCAGAGACAGGGATTACTCCTACGAGCAGTACTTC.

J is TRBJ2-7 and V is TRBV6-6, with D tentatively TRBD2 (6 bases). The CDR3 loop spans 14 amino acids. Germline loops: CDR1 MNHNY, CDR2 SVGAGI (reference sequence). With 0 bases removed from V and 6 bases from J, the gap between germline ends came to 12 bases. The DNA for the CDR3 is TGTGCCAGCAGTTACTCACCTCTGGGGGGCGAGCAGTACTTC. Its protein product is CASSYSPLGGEQYF.